A single sample is the source of the 19 T cell receptor beta chains below, sequenced in a study of blood T cell repertoires in COVID-19. Libraries were prepared by immunoSEQ multiplex PCR; TCRdb keeps only in-frame clonotypes and omits some of them. The sample carries roughly 320,000 clones, roughly 90% recorded once. Material for sequencing was PBMCs or T cells enriched from blood (not recorded which). The receptors come from a woman aged 30 to 39 who had been exposed to COVID-19.

V is TRBV5-1 and J is TRBJ2-5, with 10 bases that match TRBD2. The germline CDR1 and CDR2 sequences are SGHRS and YFSETQ. The ends lost 4 bases at V and 8 bases at J; junction bases unmatched: 11. The CDR3 is 15 residues long. The CDR3 DNA follows: TGCGCCAGCAGCGCAATATTAGCGGGGGGCAAAACCCAGTACTTC. Protein product: CASSAILAGGKTQYF.

The V gene is TRBV5-1, the J gene TRBJ2-5; a possible D gene is TRBD1 (5 bases). The CDR3 is 15 residues long. V was shortened by 1 base and J by 1 base, with 11 bases between the two germline ends. Looked up from germline, CDR1 is SGHRS and CDR2 is YFSETQ. Here the CDR3 reads CASSLTRGVQETQYF. CDR3 bases: TGCGCCAGCAGCTTGACAAGGGGTGTCCAAGAGACCCAGTACTTC.

The V and J genes are TRBV19 and TRBJ1-5; D is unresolved. This CDR3 is built from 17 residues. Trimming shortened V by 3 bases and J by 0 bases, and 15 bases separated the two germline ends. Germline V lookup: CDR1 LNHDA, CDR2 SQIVND (reference sequence). CDR3 coding DNA: TGTGCCAGTAGTATCGTTTTTTTCCGGAGTAGCAATCAGCCCCAGCATTTT. The encoded protein is CASSIVFFRSSNQPQHF.

This sequence joins TRBV5-1 and TRBJ1-6; 11 bases align to TRBD1. The CDR3 has 16 residues. CDR1 and CDR2 (germline): SGHRS, YFSETQ. With 4 bases clipped from V and 4 bases from J, the junction kept 4 bases outside the gene matches. CDR3 in DNA: TGCGCCAGCAGCACGGACAGGGGGCCTTATAATTCACCCCTCCACTTT. Translating it yields CASSTDRGPYNSPLHF.

This chain links TRBV4-3 with TRBJ1-6; D is undetermined. The CDR3 has 13 residues. V lost 0 bases to trimming and J lost 7 bases, with 4 bases between them. In germline, CDR1 is LGHNA, CDR2 YSLEER. CDR3 sequence: CASSQDRNSPLHF. The CDR3 DNA is TGCGCCAGCAGCCAAGACAGAAATTCACCCCTCCACTTT.

This chain connects TRBV10-1 to TRBJ1-5; the match to TRBD1 covers 8 bases. The germline V gene has CDR1 WNHNN and CDR2 SYGVQD (reference sequence). V lost 7 bases, J lost 8 bases, and 19 bases stayed unmatched. The CDR3 is made up of 17 amino acids. The CDR3 sequence is CASKPGRQGRKIEPQHF. For the CDR3, the DNA is TGCGCCAGCAAACCTGGGCGACAGGGGCGGAAAATTGAGCCCCAGCATTTT.

The chain carries TRBV18 and TRBJ2-2; D possibly corresponds to TRBD2 (6 bases). Deletions cut 3 bases from V and 6 bases from J, with 23 bases between. The CDR3 runs 18 residues. CDR1 is KGHSH, CDR2 LQKENI, per germline. The CDR3 DNA reads TGTGCCAGCTCACCCGAAGGAGAGTACCCGGAGGGTCCCGGGGAGCTGTTTTTT. Its translation: CASSPEGEYPEGPGELFF.

This chain connects TRBV6-5 to TRBJ2-5; 9 bases fit TRBD1. Germline CDR1 and CDR2: MNHEY and SVGAGI. The CDR3 extends over 15 amino acids. V lost 7 bases and J lost 2; bases outside the gene matches: 8. The CDR3 DNA reads TGTGCCAGCAAGAGGACAGGGGTGGGGCAAGAGACCCAGTACTTC. The encoded protein is CASKRTGVGQETQYF.

The chain joins TRBV2 to TRBJ2-7; D is possibly TRBD1 (5 bases). Germline values: CDR1 SNHLY, CDR2 FYNNEI. V lost 3 bases and J lost 9, with 12 bases in between. CDR3 length: 12 amino acids. In DNA form, the CDR3 reads TGTGCCAGCAGTGACAGACAGATTACGCAGTACTTC. Protein sequence: CASSDRQITQYF. Supplemented by reference TRBV2 and TRBJ2-7, the full variable domain reads EPEVTQTPSHQVTQMGQEVILRCVPISNHLYFYWYRQILGQKVEFLVSFYNNEISEKSEIFDDQFSVERPDGSNFTLKIRSTKLEDSAMYFCASSDRQITQYFGPGTRLTVT.

The chain employs TRBV6-5 and TRBJ2-7, with D possibly TRBD2 on 6 matching bases. CDR1 and CDR2 (germline): MNHEY, SVGAGI. The CDR3 has 16 amino acids. Trimming removed 0 bases at V and 2 bases at J, with 14 bases between. The CDR3 is CASSYSLLGGAYEQYF. In nucleotides, the CDR3 is TGTGCCAGCAGTTACTCGTTATTGGGCGGGGCCTACGAGCAGTACTTC.

The V gene is TRBV19, the J gene TRBJ1-2; D call uncertain. The CDR3 has 12 amino acids. Germline V gene data show CDR1 as LNHDA and CDR2 as SQIVND (reference sequence). V was clipped by 3 bases and J by 4 bases, with 6 bases between them. This chain's CDR3 is CASSMSLYGYTF. Here the CDR3 DNA reads TGTGCCAGTAGTATGAGTCTCTATGGCTACACCTTC.

This sequence joins TRBV19 and TRBJ1-2, with 11 bases fitting TRBD1. Trimming took 4 bases from V and 4 from J; bases not matched to a gene: 11. The CDR3 consists of 17 residues. CDR1 and CDR2 from the germline V gene are LNHDA and SQIVND (reference sequence). CDR3 sequence: CASSTWTGGSVGYGYTF. In nucleotides, the CDR3 is TGTGCCAGTAGTACCTGGACAGGGGGCTCAGTGGGCTATGGCTACACCTTC.

The chain uses TRBV6-6 and TRBJ2-1, with D maybe TRBD2 (6 bases). Trimming took off 5 bases at V and 10 bases at J, with 15 bases between the two ends. Germline values: CDR1 MNHNY, CDR2 SVGAGI (reference sequence). This CDR3 region has 13 residues. CDR3 bases: TGTGCCAGCAGTAGACGGGCTGCGGGGGAGCAGTTCTTC. It is translated as CASSRRAAGEQFF.

J is TRBJ1-5 and V is TRBV5-5, with 9 bases matching TRBD1. This CDR3 region has 15 residues. The V gene's germline CDR1 is SGHKS and CDR2 YYEKEE (reference sequence). With 1 base clipped from V and 2 bases from J, the junction kept 1 base outside the gene matches. This CDR3 is CASSLTGGRNQPQHF. CDR3 bases: TGTGCCAGCAGCTTGACAGGGGGCCGCAATCAGCCCCAGCATTTT.

The V call is TRBV28, the J call TRBJ1-2; 7 nucleotides agree with TRBD1. Germline V gene data show CDR1 as MDHEN and CDR2 as SYDVKM. Trimming at V came to 6 bases and at J to 1 base, leaving 5 bases not matched to a gene. The CDR3 has 14 residues. The CDR3 loop is CASSYRQGNYGYTF. CDR3 DNA sequence: TGTGCCAGCAGCTATAGACAGGGTAACTATGGCTACACCTTC.

The J gene is TRBJ1-5, the V gene TRBV19, with D uncertain. Germline V lookup: CDR1 LNHDA, CDR2 SQIVND (reference sequence). The CDR3 covers 12 residues. Trimming left V 8 bases short and J 6 bases short, with 11 bases between. CDR3: CASALGSQPQHF. The CDR3 DNA follows: TGTGCCAGTGCCCTAGGTTCTCAGCCCCAGCATTTT.

The chain carries TRBV6-5 and TRBJ1-2; 7 bases line up with TRBD1. The CDR3 is 15 residues long. J gave up 1 base and V 7 bases, and 9 bases lay outside the gene matches. Germline V gives CDR1 MNHEY, CDR2 SVGAGI. The CDR3: CASIGRGDINYGYTF. CDR3 in DNA: TGTGCCAGCATCGGCAGGGGGGATATTAACTATGGCTACACCTTC.

This clone was seen just once. In nucleotides, the CDR3 is TGTGCCAGCAGCCCTAGGGGCCACGAGCAGTACTTC. This translates into CASSPRGHEQYF. V and J are TRBV11-1 and TRBJ2-7, with D perhaps matching TRBD1 (5 bases). CDR1 is SGHAT, CDR2 FQDESV, per germline (reference sequence). The ends were cut back, 5 bases at V and 5 bases at J, with 10 bases in the middle. This CDR3 is built from 12 residues.

This chain connects TRBV7-6 to TRBJ2-1, with D perhaps matching TRBD2 (7 bases). V lost 5 bases, J lost 8 bases, and 13 bases lay in between. Germline values: CDR1 SGHVS, CDR2 FNYEAQ. The CDR3 length is 13 residues. CDR3 bases: TGTGCCAGCAGCCTAGAGGGGGGGGATGAGCAGTTCTTC. Protein product: CASSLEGGDEQFF. Full variable domain (rest looked up from reference TRBV7-6 and TRBJ2-1): GAGVSQSPRYKVTKRGQDVALRCDPISGHVSLYWYRQALGQGPEFLTYFNYEAQQDKSGLPNDRFSAERPEGSISTLTIQRTEQRDSAMYRCASSLEGGDEQFFGPGTRLTVL.